The source of this T cell receptor (beta chain) is a study of T-cell reconstitution after alpha-beta-depleted transplantation in children. This clonotype was seen at least ten times. Germline assignment: CDR1 SEHNR and CDR2 FQNEAQ (reference sequence). The CDR3 is 15 amino acids. The junction had 7 bases not matched to a gene; V was cut back by 6 bases and J by 5 bases. Construction of the TCRbeta library involved unique molecular identifiers. MiXCR, applied by TCRdb to the PCR reads, yields one record per CDR3 protein. Of over 200,000 distinct CDR3 sequences listed, under 13% are singletons. The chain carries TRBV7-9 and TRBJ2-1; 10 nucleotides agree with TRBD2. This TCR came from a child less than two years old with acute myeloid leukemia, due to receive a stem cell transplant. The sample consisted of PBMCs, taken before TCRalphabeta/CD19-depleted stem cell transplant. Written as DNA, the CDR3 is TGTGCCAGCAGGTCTGGACTAGCGGCGGACAATGAGCAGTTCTTC. It encodes CASRSGLAADNEQFF.